This record looks at one TCR beta chain sequence and its context. The entry originates in a study of CD8 T cells in Susac syndrome. The V gene's germline CDR1 is LNHDA and CDR2 SQIVND (reference sequence). The CDR3 contains 16 residues. V lost 5 bases to trimming and J lost 8 bases; unmatched junction nucleotides: 12. Each Susac syndrome patient had definite or probable disease by recently defined criteria. In contrast to the negatively isolated CD8+ and CD4+ T cells, TEMRA cells were FACS-enriched. Random hexamers primed reverse transcription of about 0.45 to 1 ug RNA. The amplification used immunoSEQ multiplex PCR on TCR beta CDR3; it spanned 54 Vbeta and 13 Jbeta. TCRdb re-analysed the immunoSEQ multiplex PCR reads in MiXCR, keeping a single row per CDR3 protein. The sample has 120,000 or so distinct CDR3 sequences, roughly 95% seen once.

The sequence was collected from a human donor with Susac syndrome. The sequenced sample was CD4+ T cells from PBMCs. The rearrangement links TRBV19 to TRBJ2-1, with 10 bases aligning to TRBD2. CDR3 residues: CASSAATSGINYEQFF. CDR3 coding DNA: TGTGCCAGTAGTGCAGCCACTAGCGGGATTAACTATGAGCAGTTCTTC. Full variable domain (remainder filled in from reference TRBV19 and TRBJ2-1): DGGITQSPKYLFRKEGQNVTLSCEQNLNHDAMYWYRQDPGQGLRLIYYSQIVNDFQKGDIAEGYSVSREKKESFPLTVTSAQKNPTAFYLCASSAATSGINYEQFFGPGTRLTVL.